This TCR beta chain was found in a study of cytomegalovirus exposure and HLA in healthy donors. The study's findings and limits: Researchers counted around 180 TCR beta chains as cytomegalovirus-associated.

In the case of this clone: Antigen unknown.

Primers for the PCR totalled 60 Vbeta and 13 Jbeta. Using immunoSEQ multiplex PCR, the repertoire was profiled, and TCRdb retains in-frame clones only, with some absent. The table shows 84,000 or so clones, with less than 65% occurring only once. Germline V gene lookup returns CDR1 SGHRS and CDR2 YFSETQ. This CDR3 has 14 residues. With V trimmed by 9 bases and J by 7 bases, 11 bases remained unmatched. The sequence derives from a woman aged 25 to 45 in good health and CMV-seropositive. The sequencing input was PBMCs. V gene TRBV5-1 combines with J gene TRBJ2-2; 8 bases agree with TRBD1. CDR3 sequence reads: CATTSGQGVGELFF. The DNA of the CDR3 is TGCGCCACCACCTCAGGACAGGGAGTCGGGGAGCTGTTTTTT.